The 30 T cell receptor beta chains in this list originate from one sample, sequenced in a study of response to subunit inactivated influenza vaccine (dated by TCRdb to 2016 to 2019). Libraries were made using RT-PCR. Sequencing was performed on an Illumina HiSeq 2500. TCRdb itself trimmed the public reads at Q25 with fastp, ran MiXCR and retained productive beta chains. Identical CDR3 proteins give one entry, which carries the most common genes and DNA. The sample table shows hundreds of thousands of distinct CDR3 sequences, and approximately 14% are seen once. Under 14% of the sample is in the top ten clones. The material was PBMCs from blood, obtained 11 to 12 days after vaccination. These TCRs come from a man aged 50-60 years who received an inactivated influenza vaccine. Donor details come from another sample of the same person, matched by shared clones.

As for this clonotype: The conserved final phenylalanine or tryptophan is absent from the CDR3, which likely points to a read error. It is unclear where the CDR3 begins or ends on the DNA, so no DNA is shown, and the CDR3 is as TCRdb lists it. V is TRBV3-1 and J is TRBJ1-2; TRBD1, as called in the table, went unchecked against the DNA. The CDR3 length is 8 residues, termini included. Germline assignment: CDR1 LGHDT and CDR2 YNNKEL (reference sequence). CDR3 protein: CASKKTCI.

This clonotype was seen only a few times. The V and J genes are TRBV6-1 and TRBJ2-7; D unclear. Germline V CDR1 and CDR2: MNHNS, SASEGT. Trimming took off 5 bases at V and 2 bases at J, with 16 bases between the two ends. The CDR3 is 15 amino acids. CDR3 amino acids: CASSLTQTVAYEQYF. CDR3 nucleotides: TGTGCCAGCAGTCTAACCCAGACCGTGGCCTACGAGCAGTACTTC.

This clonotype came up a few times. The chain employs TRBV27 and TRBJ2-5; no definite D call. This CDR3 contains 12 residues. The V and J ends lost 10 bases and 1 base respectively, with 10 bases between them. The V gene's germline CDR1 is MNHEY and CDR2 SMNVEV (reference sequence). CDR3 nucleotide sequence: TGTGCCACCCCTGGCCTCCAAGAGACCCAGTACTTC. This gives the protein CATPGLQETQYF.

V and J are TRBV9 and TRBJ2-3; 7 bases agree with TRBD2. V shed 0 bases, J shed 0 bases, and the junction held 4 bases outside the gene matches. The CDR3 totals 16 residues. The V gene's germline CDR1 is SGDLS and CDR2 YYNGEE. The CDR3 sequence: CASSVGLAESTDTQYF. The CDR3, as DNA: TGTGCCAGCAGCGTAGGTCTAGCGGAGAGCACAGATACGCAGTATTTT.

This rearrangement joins TRBV18 to TRBJ2-7; D is perhaps TRBD1 (5 bases). The CDR3 covers 14 residues. V was trimmed by 0 bases and J by 6 bases, leaving 12 bases between them. Germline values: CDR1 KGHSH, CDR2 LQKENI. CDR3 sequence: CASSPPSGQAEQYF. Written as DNA, the CDR3 is TGTGCCAGCTCACCACCATCAGGGCAAGCCGAGCAGTACTTC.

Only a few counts were recorded for this clonotype. This chain joins TRBV5-5 and TRBJ2-2, with 15 bases fitting TRBD2. V gave up 1 base and J gave up 4 bases; unmatched junction bases: 2. Germline CDR1 and CDR2: SGHKS and YYEKEE (reference sequence). CDR3 length: 17 residues. The CDR3 DNA reads TGTGCCAGCAGCTTGCTGGGACTAGCGGGAGGCACCGGGGAGCTGTTTTTT. This encodes CASSLLGLAGGTGELFF.

V is TRBV12-3 or TRBV12-4 and J is TRBJ2-3; D is perhaps TRBD1 (5 bases). The CDR3 is made up of 15 amino acids. The germline V and J ends were trimmed by 3 bases and 0 bases, with 10 bases remaining between them. The CDR3 bases are TGTGCCAGCAGTTTTAGACAGTCTAGCACAGATACGCAGTATTTT. Its translation: CASSFRQSSTDTQYF.

The genes are TRBV5-1 and TRBJ2-6, with D possibly TRBD1 on 6 matching bases. In germline, CDR1 is SGHRS, CDR2 YFSETQ. The V and J ends lost 4 bases and 2 bases respectively, with 16 bases between them. The CDR3 length is 17 residues. Here the CDR3 DNA reads TGCGCCAGCAGCACCCAAGACAGGCTTGCTGGGGCCAACGTCCTGACTTTC. Amino acid sequence: CASSTQDRLAGANVLTF.

This clonotype was seen a handful of times. The chain joins TRBV24-1 to TRBJ1-5, with 8 positions matching TRBD1. The CDR3 runs 18 residues. Germline V gives CDR1 KGHDR, CDR2 SFDVKD. Trimming took 5 bases from V and 2 from J; bases not matched to a gene: 13. For the CDR3, the DNA is TGTGCCACCAGTGCCGCCCCTCGCAGGGGGCCGGGCAATCAGCCCCAGCATTTT. Encoded protein: CATSAAPRRGPGNQPQHF.

This chain links TRBV6-2 or TRBV6-3 with TRBJ2-1; D might be TRBD1 or TRBD2, each matching 5 bases. This CDR3 is 18 amino acids long. Germline CDR1 is MNHEY and CDR2 is SVGEGT. The V end lost 2 bases, the J end lost 0 bases, and 17 bases lay between the germline ends. Here the CDR3 reads CASSYPGAGLSSYNEQFF. In nucleotides, the CDR3 is TGTGCCAGCAGTTACCCCGGGGCGGGCCTGAGCTCCTACAATGAGCAGTTCTTC.

This clonotype was found a few times. The chain combines TRBV7-2 with TRBJ2-5; D is ambiguous. V shed 5 bases and J shed 5 bases, with 15 bases lying between them. Germline CDR1 reads SGHTA; CDR2 reads FQGNSA. There are 14 residues in the CDR3. CDR3 amino acids: CASSINRLGETQYF. The CDR3 bases are TGTGCCAGCAGCATAAACCGACTGGGGGAGACCCAGTACTTC.

The gene calls are TRBV18 and TRBJ1-6, with TRBD1 as a possible D gene (5 bases). This CDR3 is built from 15 residues. Germline V gives CDR1 KGHSH, CDR2 LQKENI. V lost 3 bases to trimming and J lost 7 bases, with 13 bases between them. The chain's CDR3 is CASSPGPPGNSPLHF. The CDR3 DNA reads TGTGCCAGCTCACCGGGACCCCCGGGAAATTCACCCCTCCACTTT.

This clonotype has more than one count but fewer than ten. The chain links TRBV19 to TRBJ2-1; 8 nucleotides match TRBD2. V gave up 7 bases and J gave up 7 bases; unmatched junction bases: 15. CDR1 LNHDA and CDR2 SQIVND come from the germline V gene (reference sequence). The CDR3 loop spans 16 amino acids. The CDR3 DNA reads TGTGCCAGTATCCCAAACGGAGGCGGGAGGAGGAATGAGCAGTTCTTC. The encoded protein is CASIPNGGGRRNEQFF.

CDR3 sequence reads: CASRSSGYSDTQYF. The CDR3 region has the DNA TGTGCCAGCAGATCTAGCGGGTATTCAGATACGCAGTATTTT. V gene TRBV28 combines with J gene TRBJ2-3, with 8 bases aligning to TRBD2. V shed 6 bases and J 4 bases; nucleotides not matched to a gene: 6. Per germline, CDR1 MDHEN and CDR2 SYDVKM. The CDR3 is 14 amino acids.

This chain links TRBV6-1 with TRBJ2-7; 8 bases are a match to TRBD1. Germline V CDR1 and CDR2: MNHNS, SASEGT. Losses at the gene ends were 5 bases for V and 4 bases for J; bases not matched to a gene: 4. This CDR3 has 13 residues. As DNA, the CDR3 is TGTGCCAGCAGTCGACACAGGGGGTACGAGCAGTACTTC. Protein sequence: CASSRHRGYEQYF.

This clonotype was recorded many times. The V call is TRBV6-2 or TRBV6-3, the J call TRBJ2-7; possibly TRBD2 for D (6 bases). The V and J ends lost 6 bases and 6 bases respectively, with 15 bases between them. This CDR3 is built from 13 residues. Germline V gene sequence: CDR1 MNHEY, CDR2 SVGEGT. The CDR3 spells CASSQRVASEQYF. The CDR3 bases are TGTGCCAGCAGCCAGCGGGTGGCGTCCGAGCAGTACTTC.

V and J are TRBV4-2 and TRBJ1-4, with 8 bases fitting TRBD1. Germline assignment: CDR1 LGHNA and CDR2 YNFKEQ. With 6 bases clipped from V and 8 bases from J, the junction kept 14 bases outside the gene matches. This CDR3 contains 16 residues. The DNA of the CDR3 is TGTGCCAGCAGATTTGGCTCTAGGACAGGGACAGAAAAACTGTTTTTT. Translated: CASRFGSRTGTEKLFF.

This clonotype was counted many times. V is TRBV29-1 and J is TRBJ2-1, with TRBD2 matching over 7 bases. J lost 7 bases, V lost 4 bases, and 7 bases had no gene match. The CDR3 has 13 amino acids. Germline lookup yields CDR1 SQVTM and CDR2 ANQGSEA. CDR3 bases: TGCAGCGTTGCAGCGGGATGGGAGAATGAGCAGTTCTTC. Encoded protein: CSVAAGWENEQFF.

Comment on this clonotype: One junction end disagrees with the germline gene, perhaps due to a read error. The chain recombines TRBV9 with TRBJ2-2; TRBD2 matches at 11 bases. The CDR3 covers 16 residues. Germline CDR1 and CDR2: SGDLS and YYNGEE. The CDR3 protein is CASSPDSGRVTGELYF. In DNA form, the CDR3 reads TGTGCCAGCAGCCCTGATAGCGGGAGGGTCACCGGGGAGCTGTATTTT.

This clonotype has ten or more counts. The J gene is TRBJ1-6, the V gene TRBV5-1; D remains unclear. Trimming cost V 0 bases and J 7 bases, with 11 bases left between them. Germline-derived CDR1 and CDR2 are SGHRS and YFSETQ. The CDR3 is 15 residues long. This CDR3 is CASSLDVGSNSPLHF. The CDR3 coding sequence is TGCGCCAGCAGCTTGGATGTTGGCAGCAATTCACCCCTCCACTTT.

This clonotype was counted only a few times. V gene TRBV4-1 combines with J gene TRBJ1-6; D is unresolved. This CDR3 contains 16 residues. Trimming pared 0 bases from V and 7 bases from J, leaving 13 bases between. Germline-derived CDR1 and CDR2 are MGHRA and YSYEKL. The CDR3 loop is CASSQDGLGSNSPLHF. For the CDR3, the DNA is TGCGCCAGCAGCCAAGACGGACTGGGGTCAAATTCACCCCTCCACTTT.

The rearrangement uses TRBV5-5 and TRBJ2-5, with 8 bases matching TRBD1. The CDR3 sequence is 16 residues long. In germline, CDR1 is SGHKS, CDR2 YYEKEE (reference sequence). The J segment lost 5 bases and the V segment lost 4 bases, leaving 13 bases of the junction unmatched. This CDR3 reads CASSPGDRPTGETQYF. The CDR3 DNA sequence: TGTGCCAGCAGCCCGGGGGACAGGCCTACGGGGGAGACCCAGTACTTC.

This clonotype was observed many times. The genes are TRBV7-9 and TRBJ2-5; D remains ambiguous. Germline CDR1 is SEHNR and CDR2 is FQNEAQ (reference sequence). Trimming removed 1 base at V and 1 base at J, with 10 bases between. This CDR3 is built from 15 residues. The CDR3 nucleotides read TGTGCCAGCAGCTTAGATCCTCGGTCCCAAGAGACCCAGTACTTC. Its protein is CASSLDPRSQETQYF.

This clonotype was recorded many times. This chain connects TRBV29-1 to TRBJ2-5, with 8 bases identical to TRBD1. The germline V gene has CDR1 SQVTM and CDR2 ANQGSEA. The CDR3 contains 15 residues. J was trimmed by 3 bases and V by 4 bases; bases with no gene match: 10. The CDR3 sequence: CSVVDRAKSEETQYF. DNA for the CDR3: TGCAGCGTTGTGGACAGGGCCAAATCAGAAGAGACCCAGTACTTC.

The chain employs TRBV9 and TRBJ2-2; 7 bases are a match to TRBD1. Trimming took 0 bases from V and 6 from J; bases not matched to a gene: 2. CDR1 is SGDLS, CDR2 YYNGEE, per germline. CDR3 length: 14 amino acids. The CDR3, as DNA: TGTGCCAGCAGCGTAGGGGGACAGCCCGGGGAGCTGTTTTTT. Its protein product is CASSVGGQPGELFF.

This chain connects TRBV7-9 to TRBJ2-1; the match to TRBD2 covers 7 bases. The junction had 7 bases not matched to a gene; V was cut back by 0 bases and J by 2 bases. The CDR3 runs to 17 residues. Germline CDR1 and CDR2: SEHNR and FQNEAQ (reference sequence). This CDR3 is CASSLARGGGAYNEQFF. The CDR3 DNA reads TGTGCCAGCAGCTTAGCGCGGGGTGGGGGGGCCTACAATGAGCAGTTCTTC.

This clonotype was detected a few times. The gene calls are TRBV3-1 and TRBJ2-2; D call uncertain. Germline assignment: CDR1 LGHDT and CDR2 YNNKEL (reference sequence). The V end was cut by 1 base, the J end by 9 bases, with 9 bases between. The CDR3 loop spans 13 amino acids. Here the CDR3 reads CASSQAGFRELFF. In DNA, the CDR3 is TGTGCCAGCAGCCAAGCTGGGTTTCGGGAGCTGTTTTTT.

This clonotype was counted ten times or more. This chain connects TRBV7-9 to TRBJ1-2, with 7 bases aligning to TRBD1. This CDR3 comprises 15 residues. V shed 5 bases and J 8 bases; nucleotides not matched to a gene: 14. Germline V CDR1 and CDR2: SEHNR, FQNEAQ (reference sequence). The DNA of the CDR3 is TGTGCCAGCAGCACCCGACAGGGCGTCCATACGGGCTACACCTTC. Residues: CASSTRQGVHTGYTF.

The gene calls are TRBV7-2 and TRBJ2-7, with D maybe TRBD2 (6 bases). Trimming pared 2 bases from V and 4 bases from J, leaving 9 bases between. The CDR3 has 13 amino acids. Germline CDR1 is SGHTA and CDR2 is FQGNSA. The CDR3 sequence is CASSLNLAYEQYF. CDR3 in DNA: TGTGCCAGCAGCTTAAATCTAGCGTACGAGCAGTACTTC.

This clonotype was seen only a few times. The chain joins TRBV12-3 or TRBV12-4 to TRBJ1-3; 9 bases agree with TRBD1. The CDR3 spans 12 residues. Unmatched junction bases numbered 6, after V lost 4 bases and J lost 14 bases. The CDR3: CASSSGQGSVYF. CDR3 bases: TGTGCCAGCAGTTCGGGACAGGGTAGCGTATATTTT.